A single T cell receptor beta chain is shown here with its context. The antigen remains unidentified. The data are from a study of OX40 agonist ivuxolimab in advanced cancers. The wider study: Ivuxolimab was delivered to patients intravenously every 2 weeks at doses spanning 0.01 to 10 mg/kg. Melanoma, hepatocellular carcinoma, head and neck or renal cell cancer occurred in dose-escalation patients. The mean age was approximately 60 years, ranging from 23 to 79, with 65% to 85% of participants male.

Notes on the study in general: Low levels of normalized T-cell clonal expansion also appeared in some nonresponders.

TCRdb's table, derived via immunoSEQ multiplex PCR, lists solely in-frame clones and lacks some. Among 74,000 or so clones, around 89% were seen once, and the ten largest hold 9% to 10%. After removal of 5 bases from V and 2 bases from J, the junction contained 9 bases not matched to a gene. CDR3 length equals 16 residues. Per germline, CDR1 SEHNR and CDR2 FQNEAQ (reference sequence). The rearrangement joins TRBV7-9 to TRBJ2-1; 7 nucleotides agree with TRBD1. The receptor was isolated from an adult with an advanced solid tumor such as melanoma, head and neck, liver or kidney cancer. The sequencing here drew on CD4+ or CD8+ T cells sorted from blood, taken in a trial of the OX40 agonist ivuxolimab. The CDR3 loop is CASSPPKGAAYNEQFF. The CDR3 DNA reads TGTGCCAGCAGCCCCCCAAAGGGGGCTGCCTACAATGAGCAGTTCTTC.